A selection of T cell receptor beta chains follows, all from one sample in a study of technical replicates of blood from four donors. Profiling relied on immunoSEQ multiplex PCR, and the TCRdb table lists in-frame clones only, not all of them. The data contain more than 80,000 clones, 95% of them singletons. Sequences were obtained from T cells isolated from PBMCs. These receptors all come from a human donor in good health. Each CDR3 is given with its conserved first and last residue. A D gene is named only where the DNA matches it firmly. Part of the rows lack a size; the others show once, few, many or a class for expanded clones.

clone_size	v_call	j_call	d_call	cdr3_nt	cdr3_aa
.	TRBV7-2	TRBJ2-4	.	TGTGCCAGCATGAGCTCAGGGTTCAACATTCAGTACTTC	CASMSSGFNIQYF
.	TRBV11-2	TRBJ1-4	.	TGTGCCAGCAGGAGGGATTCAACTAATGAAAAACTGTTTTTT	CASRRDSTNEKLFF
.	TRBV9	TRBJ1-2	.	TGTGCCAGCGTGGGGCGCTTAGCTAACTATGGCTACACCTTC	CASVGRLANYGYTF
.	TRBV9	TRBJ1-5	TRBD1	TGTGCCAGCAGCCGGGGACAGGGTATTCAGCCCCAGCATTTT	CASSRGQGIQPQHF
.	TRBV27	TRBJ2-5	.	TGTGCCAGCAGTATTAGCTCGTACACAAAAGAGACCCAGTACTTC	CASSISSYTKETQYF
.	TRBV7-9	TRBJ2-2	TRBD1	TGTGCCAGCAGCTTGGGGGACAGGGCCGCTGGGGAGCTGTTTTTT	CASSLGDRAAGELFF
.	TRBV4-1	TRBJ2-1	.	TGCGCCAGCAGACTGGGGCGCAAGCAGTTCTTC	CASRLGRKQFF
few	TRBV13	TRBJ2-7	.	TGTGCCAGCAGCCCGGACTCTCAACCCTACGAGCAGTACTTC	CASSPDSQPYEQYF
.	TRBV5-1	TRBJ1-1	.	TGCGCCAGCAGCTTGCACAGTTCGAACACTGAAGCTTTCTTT	CASSLHSSNTEAFF
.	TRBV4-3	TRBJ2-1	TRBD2	TGCGCCAGCAGCCAACTTGGACTAGCGCCACTCAATGAGCAGTTCTTC	CASSQLGLAPLNEQFF
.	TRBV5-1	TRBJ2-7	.	TGCGCCAGCAGCTTGGATGGAGGGCCTGGGGACGAGCAGTACTTC	CASSLDGGPGDEQYF
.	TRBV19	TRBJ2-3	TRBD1	TGTGCCACTGCAGACAGGGCTGGCACAGATACGCAGTATTTT	CATADRAGTDTQYF
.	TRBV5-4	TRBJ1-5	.	TGTGCCAGCAGCGCGGGGGGCAATCAGCCCCAGCATTTT	CASSAGGNQPQHF
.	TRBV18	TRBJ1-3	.	TGTGCCAGCTCACCTACGGGGGGCCTGGTGTCTGGAAACACCATATATTTT	CASSPTGGLVSGNTIYF
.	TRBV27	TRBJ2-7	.	TGTGCCAGCAGTTTCGGGATTGGGATTAACGAGCAGTACTTC	CASSFGIGINEQYF
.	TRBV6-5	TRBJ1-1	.	TGTGCCAGCAGTTCGTATGACAGTTACACTGAAGCTTTCTTT	CASSSYDSYTEAFF
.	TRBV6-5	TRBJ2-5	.	TGTGCCAGCAGTAATCGCCGGGAGACCCAGTACTTC	CASSNRRETQYF
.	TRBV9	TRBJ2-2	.	TGTGCCAGCAGCGTAGATGGCAGGGACACCGGGGAGCTGTTTTTT	CASSVDGRDTGELFF